Listed here are 28 T cell receptor beta chains from one sample, sequenced in a study of identical twins. TCRdb called the 5' RACE reads again in MiXCR, with one record for every CDR3 protein. This table has 650,000 to 750,000 distinct CDR3 sequences, over 20% appearing once. Another study also made use of these data, one on T cells expressing NK-cell markers.

Sequencing used PBMCs. The receptors were sampled from a woman aged 18-35 years in good health.

The gene calls are TRBV20-1 and TRBJ1-2; D call uncertain. The CDR3 spans 13 residues. Germline V gene data show CDR1 as DFQATT and CDR2 as SNEGSKA (reference sequence). V was clipped by 0 bases and J by 2 bases, with 7 bases between them. CDR3 amino acids: CSARERGNYGYTF. DNA of the CDR3: TGCAGTGCTAGAGAACGGGGAAACTATGGCTACACCTTC.

CDR3 in amino acids: CASSADRGDEQYF. DNA for the CDR3: TGTGCCAGCAGCGCCGACAGGGGGGACGAGCAGTACTTC. The genes are TRBV7-8 and TRBJ2-7, with 9 nucleotides matching TRBD1. Germline values: CDR1 SGHVS, CDR2 FQNEAQ. V was pared by 5 bases and J by 5 bases, with 4 bases of the junction left unmatched. The CDR3 spans 13 residues.

The rearrangement links TRBV6-1 to TRBJ2-3; the match to TRBD2 covers 9 bases. The CDR3 runs to 14 residues. CDR1 is MNHNS and CDR2 is SASEGT in the germline V gene. V gave up 6 bases and J gave up 2 bases; unmatched junction bases: 3. The CDR3, as DNA: TGTGCCAGCAGGAGCGGGGGGTACACAGATACGCAGTATTTT. This sequence encodes CASRSGGYTDTQYF.

The J gene is TRBJ2-6, the V gene TRBV6-2 or TRBV6-3, with D possibly being TRBD2 (6 bases). The CDR3 covers 16 residues. Germline values: CDR1 MNHEY, CDR2 SVGEGT. V dropped 4 bases and J dropped 0 bases, with 10 bases sitting between them. This CDR3 reads CASSSRGYSGANVLTF. The CDR3 nucleotides are TGTGCCAGCAGTTCCCGGGGGTACTCTGGGGCCAACGTCCTGACTTTC.

The chain links TRBV4-2 to TRBJ2-3; 8 bases agree with TRBD1. Per the germline V gene, CDR1 is LGHNA and CDR2 is YNFKEQ. The CDR3 is 16 amino acids. Trimming took 4 bases from V and 0 from J; bases not matched to a gene: 6. CDR3 bases: TGTGCCAGCAGCCTACAGGGGGGCGGGAGCACAGATACGCAGTATTTT. Its protein product is CASSLQGGGSTDTQYF.

This clonotype was recorded many times. Relative to the germline gene, one junction end is altered; a read error may explain this. This rearrangement joins TRBV12-3 or TRBV12-4 to TRBJ2-1; no clear D gene. CDR3 length: 15 amino acids. CDR3 sequence reads: CASSPSSRSTGRRVF. In DNA form, the CDR3 reads TGTGCCAGCAGCCCATCCAGTAGAAGCACTGGAAGAAGGGTCTTC.

This rearrangement joins TRBV20-1 to TRBJ2-5; 11 bases map to TRBD2. Germline V gene lookup returns CDR1 DFQATT and CDR2 SNEGSKA (reference sequence). This CDR3 contains 17 residues. V shed 1 base and J 2 bases; nucleotides not matched to a gene: 9. CDR3 in amino acids: CSARGRGSGGEQETQYF. CDR3 nucleotides: TGCAGTGCTAGAGGTCGGGGTAGCGGGGGGGAACAAGAGACCCAGTACTTC.

The chain carries TRBV20-1 and TRBJ2-7; D is ambiguous. Per the germline V gene, CDR1 is DFQATT and CDR2 is SNEGSKA (reference sequence). V gave up 5 bases and J gave up 4 bases, with 9 bases separating them. CDR3 size: 11 residues. CDR3 in amino acids: CSAPLRYEQYF. CDR3 in DNA: TGCAGTGCTCCCCTTCGGTACGAGCAGTACTTC.

This clonotype was counted only a few times. The CDR3 nucleotides read TGCAGCGTAGGGACAGGGGTCCACGAGCAGTACTTC. Amino acids: CSVGTGVHEQYF. This sequence joins TRBV29-1 and TRBJ2-7, with TRBD1 identical over 10 bases. V dropped 6 bases and J dropped 5; count of bases not matched to a gene: 4. CDR1 and CDR2 from the germline V gene are SQVTM and ANQGSEA. The CDR3 totals 12 residues.

In this sample, this clonotype turned up a few times. The V gene is TRBV7-2, the J gene TRBJ2-5, with 11 bases aligning to TRBD2. Germline-derived CDR1 and CDR2 are SGHTA and FQGNSA. Losses at the gene ends were 0 bases for V and 4 bases for J; bases not matched to a gene: 1. The CDR3 runs to 15 residues. The CDR3 sequence: CASSLAGLAGETQYF. CDR3 coding DNA: TGTGCCAGCAGCTTAGCCGGACTAGCGGGAGAGACCCAGTACTTC.

V gene TRBV7-6 combines with J gene TRBJ2-1, with TRBD2 identical over 8 bases. The germline CDR1 and CDR2 sequences are SGHVS and FNYEAQ. Losses at the gene ends were 5 bases for V and 4 bases for J; bases not matched to a gene: 10. The CDR3 spans 16 residues. CDR3 bases: TGTGCCAGCAGCCCTCACACGGGAGGGGGGTACAATGAGCAGTTCTTC. This codes for CASSPHTGGGYNEQFF.

The chain combines TRBV12-3 or TRBV12-4 with TRBJ2-2; 11 bases are a match to TRBD2. V trimming: 6 bases; J trimming: 8 bases; junction bases outside the gene matches: 5. The CDR3 totals 14 residues. CDR3 coding DNA: TGTGCCAGCAGAATAGCGGGAGGGCCGGGGGAGCTGTTTTTT. Protein: CASRIAGGPGELFF.

J is TRBJ2-7 and V is TRBV12-3 or TRBV12-4, with TRBD1 as a possible D gene (5 bases). CDR3 length: 13 residues. V lost 6 bases and J lost 5, with 14 bases in between. CDR3 bases: TGTGCCAGCAGCAGCCCAGGGATTCACGAGCAGTACTTC. It codes for CASSSPGIHEQYF.

The CDR3, as DNA: TGTGCCAGCAGCAAAGAAGGGAGCGGGAGTCCCTTGAGCAATGAGCAGTTCTTC. This gives the protein CASSKEGSGSPLSNEQFF. This sequence joins TRBV21-1 and TRBJ2-1; the listed D gene, TRBD2, was not tested against the DNA. TRBV21-1 is a listed pseudogene. The CDR3 sequence is 18 residues long.

This clonotype was observed a handful of times. The chain uses TRBV9 and TRBJ2-5; no definite D call. V gave up 0 bases and J gave up 5 bases, with 5 bases separating them. Germline CDR1 SGDLS, CDR2 YYNGEE. This CDR3 has 12 amino acids. For the CDR3, the DNA is TGTGCCAGCAGCGTAGGTTTCGAGACCCAGTACTTC. It translates to CASSVGFETQYF. Using reference TRBV9 and TRBJ2-5 for the parts outside the CDR3, the full variable domain is DSGVTQTPKHLITATGQRVTLRCSPRSGDLSVYWYQQSLDQGLQFLIQYYNGEERAKGNILERFSAQQFPDLHSELNLSSLELGDSALYFCASSVGFETQYFGPGTRLLVL.

The chain has TRBV3-1 and TRBJ2-1, with 8 bases fitting TRBD2. Germline V CDR1 and CDR2: LGHDT, YNNKEL (reference sequence). With 4 bases clipped from V and 7 bases from J, the junction kept 9 bases outside the gene matches. This CDR3 is 15 amino acids long. The CDR3 sequence is CASSRQRESWNEQFF. DNA of the CDR3: TGTGCCAGCAGCCGGCAGCGGGAGTCTTGGAATGAGCAGTTCTTC.

There are a few counts of this clonotype. The CDR3 bases are TGCAGTGCTATCCCGCGCAGTAACTATGGCTACACCTTC. Its protein is CSAIPRSNYGYTF. The chain couples TRBV20-1 to TRBJ1-2; D is uncertain. Deletions cut 4 bases from V and 1 base from J, with 10 bases between. Germline CDR1 and CDR2: DFQATT and SNEGSKA (reference sequence). CDR3 length: 13 residues.

The V call is TRBV20-1, the J call TRBJ2-7; 12 positions match TRBD2. CDR1 is DFQATT, CDR2 SNEGSKA, per germline (reference sequence). The V gene end was trimmed by 0 bases and the J gene end by 4 bases; junction bases not matched to a gene: 4. CDR3 size: 15 residues. The CDR3 bases are TGCAGTGCTAGAGATCGGCTAGCGGGAGGGTACGAGCAGTACTTC. Amino acids: CSARDRLAGGYEQYF.

This clonotype showed up just a few times. The chain is built from TRBV14 and TRBJ2-1, with D uncertain. Germline-derived CDR1 and CDR2 are SGHDN and FVKESK. The CDR3 consists of 14 residues. V was cut by 8 bases and J by 6 bases, with 17 bases left in between. The CDR3 nucleotides read TGTGCCAGCTCACCGGTCGGGTGGGCCAATGAGCAGTTCTTC. This sequence encodes CASSPVGWANEQFF.

In DNA, the CDR3 is TGCAGTGCTAGCTCCGGGACTAGCGTAGCGGTGGGGTTCTTC. Translated, it gives CSASSGTSVAVGFF. The chain uses TRBV20-1 and TRBJ2-1; 10 nucleotides align to TRBD2. The CDR3 has 14 amino acids. Germline V gene sequence: CDR1 DFQATT, CDR2 SNEGSKA (reference sequence). J gave up 15 bases and V 3 bases, and 14 bases lay outside the gene matches.

The chain carries TRBV5-5 and TRBJ2-6; no definite D call. The CDR3 is 16 amino acids. V was shortened by 4 bases and J by 4 bases, with 15 bases between the two germline ends. Germline lookup yields CDR1 SGHKS and CDR2 YYEKEE (reference sequence). The CDR3 protein is CASSPTLSGGANVLTF. The CDR3 coding sequence is TGTGCCAGCAGCCCCACCCTGTCTGGGGGGGCCAACGTCCTGACTTTC.

V is TRBV7-9 and J is TRBJ2-4; D tentatively fits TRBD1 or TRBD2 (5 bases each). Germline V CDR1 and CDR2: SEHNR, FQNEAQ (reference sequence). Trimming removed 2 bases from V and 5 bases from J, with 10 bases in between. CDR3 length equals 14 residues. CDR3 loop: CASSLTLGENIQYF. The CDR3 DNA reads as TGTGCCAGCAGCTTAACTCTGGGGGAAAACATTCAGTACTTC.

V gene TRBV18 combines with J gene TRBJ2-7; D is perhaps TRBD1 (5 bases). Germline CDR1 and CDR2: KGHSH and LQKENI. Trimming removed 1 base from V and 1 base from J, with 14 bases in between. This CDR3 has 16 amino acids. For the CDR3, the DNA is TGTGCCAGCTCACCACGGGGCGGACGGAATTCCTACGAGCAGTACTTC. Protein: CASSPRGGRNSYEQYF.

This clonotype was observed at least ten times. The gene calls are TRBV6-1 and TRBJ1-1, with TRBD1 matching over 8 bases. This CDR3 is built from 14 residues. The germline V gene encodes CDR1 MNHNS and CDR2 SASEGT. Unmatched junction bases numbered 5, after V lost 5 bases and J lost 3 bases. The CDR3 loop reads CASSRQGRDTEAFF. The CDR3 DNA follows: TGTGCCAGCAGTCGACAGGGGAGGGACACTGAAGCTTTCTTT.

This sequence joins TRBV5-1 and TRBJ2-7, with 7 nucleotides matching TRBD2. Germline-derived CDR1 and CDR2 are SGHRS and YFSETQ. The junction had 3 bases not matched to a gene; V was cut back by 0 bases and J by 3 bases. The CDR3 totals 14 residues. In nucleotides, the CDR3 is TGCGCCAGCAGCTTGGACCCTAGCGGCTACGAGCAGTACTTC. Protein product: CASSLDPSGYEQYF.

For this clonotype: The final CDR3 position lacks the conserved phenylalanine or tryptophan, pointing to a likely read error. It is unclear where the CDR3 begins or ends on the DNA, so no DNA is shown, and the CDR3 is as TCRdb lists it. The genes are TRBV6-2 or TRBV6-3 and TRBJ2-1; the D segment call TRBD2 is taken from the table without a DNA check. Looked up from germline, CDR1 is MNHEY and CDR2 is SVGEGT. The CDR3 is made up of 14 amino acids, end residues included. CDR3 sequence reads: CASSYAEGLAGGDY.

This clonotype was counted a few times. The chain links TRBV12-3 or TRBV12-4 to TRBJ1-2; D ambiguous. The CDR3 has 12 residues. The germline V and J ends were trimmed by 7 bases and 8 bases, with 14 bases remaining between them. The chain's CDR3 is CASTQTQGGYTF. For the CDR3, the DNA is TGTGCCAGCACACAGACCCAAGGAGGCTACACCTTC.

In this sample, this clonotype turned up many times. This chain joins TRBV5-1 and TRBJ2-7; D unresolved. The CDR3 has 14 residues. In germline, CDR1 is SGHRS, CDR2 YFSETQ. Trimming took 0 bases from V and 0 from J, leaving 7 bases between them. The CDR3 loop is CASSLGPSSYEQYF. The CDR3 nucleotides are TGCGCCAGCAGCTTGGGGCCGAGCTCCTACGAGCAGTACTTC. Full variable domain (outside the CDR3, taken from reference TRBV5-1 and TRBJ2-7): KAGVTQTPRYLIKTRGQQVTLSCSPISGHRSVSWYQQTPGQGLQFLFEYFSETQRNKGNFPGRFSGRQFSNSRSEMNVSTLELGDSALYLCASSLGPSSYEQYFGPGTRLTVT.